This paragraph reports one T cell receptor (beta chain). Methods used by the authors: Reference gene primer amplification gave nucleated cell count estimates. Assay used: immunoSEQ multiplex PCR; TCRdb lists only in-frame clones, some missing. The V and J calls and clone size are taken from that table; D and trimming were inferred from the DNA. The sample lists fewer than 400,000 clones; about 90% were seen once. Cohort 3 recovered donors had two negative PCRs, clearance, or symptom resolution. V was cut by 8 bases and J by 14 bases, with 16 bases left in between. CDR3 length: 11 residues. These data belong to a study of blood T cell repertoires in COVID-19. For the study at large: COVID-19 samples from acute and convalescent phases originated in the United States, Italy and Spain. Sources were T cells, B-cell-depleted T cells, or PBMCs; the material itself was cDNA or gDNA.

Sequenced material: PBMCs or T cells enriched from blood (not recorded which). The receptor's source is a young man who had recovered from COVID-19. The chain combines TRBV12-3 or TRBV12-4 with TRBJ2-1; no clear D gene. The CDR3 here is CASGNSRFKFF. The CDR3 DNA reads TGTGCCAGCGGAAACAGTAGGTTCAAGTTCTTC.